This T cell receptor (beta chain) was recorded in a study of T cell repertoires in cytomegalovirus infection. Study in general: As its CMV epitopes, the study selected recently identified HLA-C-restricted and well-studied HLA-B-restricted targets. Based on public TCR beta signatures, there were indications of CMV infection and of a matching HLA type. Study observations and caveats: Carriage of CMV together with the relevant HLA was identifiable through cumulative public TCR beta family frequency. Ex vivo responses were dominated by HLA-C-restricted CMV-specific TCR beta clonotypes.

Germline CDR1 reads MNHEY; CDR2 reads SVGAGI. V lost 2 bases and J 2 bases, leaving 9 bases between the germline ends. This CDR3 is built from 15 residues. TCRdb reprocessed the reads via MiXCR and lists one record per CDR3 protein. Of 640,000 or so distinct CDR3 sequences detected, roughly a third appear once; the ten largest clones hold approximately 18%. To note about this clonotype: What it binds is not known.

This TCR was sampled from a human donor in good health (CMV status not recorded). Some clones in this sample may be carry-over from other donors' samples. The input for sequencing was cultured PBMCs, taken from culture after CMV antigen stimulation. The V and J genes are TRBV6-5 and TRBJ1-4, with D maybe TRBD1 (5 bases). CDR3 in DNA: TGTGCCAGCAGTTACGGGGGAGGTACTAATGAAAAACTGTTTTTT. Amino acids: CASSYGGGTNEKLFF.